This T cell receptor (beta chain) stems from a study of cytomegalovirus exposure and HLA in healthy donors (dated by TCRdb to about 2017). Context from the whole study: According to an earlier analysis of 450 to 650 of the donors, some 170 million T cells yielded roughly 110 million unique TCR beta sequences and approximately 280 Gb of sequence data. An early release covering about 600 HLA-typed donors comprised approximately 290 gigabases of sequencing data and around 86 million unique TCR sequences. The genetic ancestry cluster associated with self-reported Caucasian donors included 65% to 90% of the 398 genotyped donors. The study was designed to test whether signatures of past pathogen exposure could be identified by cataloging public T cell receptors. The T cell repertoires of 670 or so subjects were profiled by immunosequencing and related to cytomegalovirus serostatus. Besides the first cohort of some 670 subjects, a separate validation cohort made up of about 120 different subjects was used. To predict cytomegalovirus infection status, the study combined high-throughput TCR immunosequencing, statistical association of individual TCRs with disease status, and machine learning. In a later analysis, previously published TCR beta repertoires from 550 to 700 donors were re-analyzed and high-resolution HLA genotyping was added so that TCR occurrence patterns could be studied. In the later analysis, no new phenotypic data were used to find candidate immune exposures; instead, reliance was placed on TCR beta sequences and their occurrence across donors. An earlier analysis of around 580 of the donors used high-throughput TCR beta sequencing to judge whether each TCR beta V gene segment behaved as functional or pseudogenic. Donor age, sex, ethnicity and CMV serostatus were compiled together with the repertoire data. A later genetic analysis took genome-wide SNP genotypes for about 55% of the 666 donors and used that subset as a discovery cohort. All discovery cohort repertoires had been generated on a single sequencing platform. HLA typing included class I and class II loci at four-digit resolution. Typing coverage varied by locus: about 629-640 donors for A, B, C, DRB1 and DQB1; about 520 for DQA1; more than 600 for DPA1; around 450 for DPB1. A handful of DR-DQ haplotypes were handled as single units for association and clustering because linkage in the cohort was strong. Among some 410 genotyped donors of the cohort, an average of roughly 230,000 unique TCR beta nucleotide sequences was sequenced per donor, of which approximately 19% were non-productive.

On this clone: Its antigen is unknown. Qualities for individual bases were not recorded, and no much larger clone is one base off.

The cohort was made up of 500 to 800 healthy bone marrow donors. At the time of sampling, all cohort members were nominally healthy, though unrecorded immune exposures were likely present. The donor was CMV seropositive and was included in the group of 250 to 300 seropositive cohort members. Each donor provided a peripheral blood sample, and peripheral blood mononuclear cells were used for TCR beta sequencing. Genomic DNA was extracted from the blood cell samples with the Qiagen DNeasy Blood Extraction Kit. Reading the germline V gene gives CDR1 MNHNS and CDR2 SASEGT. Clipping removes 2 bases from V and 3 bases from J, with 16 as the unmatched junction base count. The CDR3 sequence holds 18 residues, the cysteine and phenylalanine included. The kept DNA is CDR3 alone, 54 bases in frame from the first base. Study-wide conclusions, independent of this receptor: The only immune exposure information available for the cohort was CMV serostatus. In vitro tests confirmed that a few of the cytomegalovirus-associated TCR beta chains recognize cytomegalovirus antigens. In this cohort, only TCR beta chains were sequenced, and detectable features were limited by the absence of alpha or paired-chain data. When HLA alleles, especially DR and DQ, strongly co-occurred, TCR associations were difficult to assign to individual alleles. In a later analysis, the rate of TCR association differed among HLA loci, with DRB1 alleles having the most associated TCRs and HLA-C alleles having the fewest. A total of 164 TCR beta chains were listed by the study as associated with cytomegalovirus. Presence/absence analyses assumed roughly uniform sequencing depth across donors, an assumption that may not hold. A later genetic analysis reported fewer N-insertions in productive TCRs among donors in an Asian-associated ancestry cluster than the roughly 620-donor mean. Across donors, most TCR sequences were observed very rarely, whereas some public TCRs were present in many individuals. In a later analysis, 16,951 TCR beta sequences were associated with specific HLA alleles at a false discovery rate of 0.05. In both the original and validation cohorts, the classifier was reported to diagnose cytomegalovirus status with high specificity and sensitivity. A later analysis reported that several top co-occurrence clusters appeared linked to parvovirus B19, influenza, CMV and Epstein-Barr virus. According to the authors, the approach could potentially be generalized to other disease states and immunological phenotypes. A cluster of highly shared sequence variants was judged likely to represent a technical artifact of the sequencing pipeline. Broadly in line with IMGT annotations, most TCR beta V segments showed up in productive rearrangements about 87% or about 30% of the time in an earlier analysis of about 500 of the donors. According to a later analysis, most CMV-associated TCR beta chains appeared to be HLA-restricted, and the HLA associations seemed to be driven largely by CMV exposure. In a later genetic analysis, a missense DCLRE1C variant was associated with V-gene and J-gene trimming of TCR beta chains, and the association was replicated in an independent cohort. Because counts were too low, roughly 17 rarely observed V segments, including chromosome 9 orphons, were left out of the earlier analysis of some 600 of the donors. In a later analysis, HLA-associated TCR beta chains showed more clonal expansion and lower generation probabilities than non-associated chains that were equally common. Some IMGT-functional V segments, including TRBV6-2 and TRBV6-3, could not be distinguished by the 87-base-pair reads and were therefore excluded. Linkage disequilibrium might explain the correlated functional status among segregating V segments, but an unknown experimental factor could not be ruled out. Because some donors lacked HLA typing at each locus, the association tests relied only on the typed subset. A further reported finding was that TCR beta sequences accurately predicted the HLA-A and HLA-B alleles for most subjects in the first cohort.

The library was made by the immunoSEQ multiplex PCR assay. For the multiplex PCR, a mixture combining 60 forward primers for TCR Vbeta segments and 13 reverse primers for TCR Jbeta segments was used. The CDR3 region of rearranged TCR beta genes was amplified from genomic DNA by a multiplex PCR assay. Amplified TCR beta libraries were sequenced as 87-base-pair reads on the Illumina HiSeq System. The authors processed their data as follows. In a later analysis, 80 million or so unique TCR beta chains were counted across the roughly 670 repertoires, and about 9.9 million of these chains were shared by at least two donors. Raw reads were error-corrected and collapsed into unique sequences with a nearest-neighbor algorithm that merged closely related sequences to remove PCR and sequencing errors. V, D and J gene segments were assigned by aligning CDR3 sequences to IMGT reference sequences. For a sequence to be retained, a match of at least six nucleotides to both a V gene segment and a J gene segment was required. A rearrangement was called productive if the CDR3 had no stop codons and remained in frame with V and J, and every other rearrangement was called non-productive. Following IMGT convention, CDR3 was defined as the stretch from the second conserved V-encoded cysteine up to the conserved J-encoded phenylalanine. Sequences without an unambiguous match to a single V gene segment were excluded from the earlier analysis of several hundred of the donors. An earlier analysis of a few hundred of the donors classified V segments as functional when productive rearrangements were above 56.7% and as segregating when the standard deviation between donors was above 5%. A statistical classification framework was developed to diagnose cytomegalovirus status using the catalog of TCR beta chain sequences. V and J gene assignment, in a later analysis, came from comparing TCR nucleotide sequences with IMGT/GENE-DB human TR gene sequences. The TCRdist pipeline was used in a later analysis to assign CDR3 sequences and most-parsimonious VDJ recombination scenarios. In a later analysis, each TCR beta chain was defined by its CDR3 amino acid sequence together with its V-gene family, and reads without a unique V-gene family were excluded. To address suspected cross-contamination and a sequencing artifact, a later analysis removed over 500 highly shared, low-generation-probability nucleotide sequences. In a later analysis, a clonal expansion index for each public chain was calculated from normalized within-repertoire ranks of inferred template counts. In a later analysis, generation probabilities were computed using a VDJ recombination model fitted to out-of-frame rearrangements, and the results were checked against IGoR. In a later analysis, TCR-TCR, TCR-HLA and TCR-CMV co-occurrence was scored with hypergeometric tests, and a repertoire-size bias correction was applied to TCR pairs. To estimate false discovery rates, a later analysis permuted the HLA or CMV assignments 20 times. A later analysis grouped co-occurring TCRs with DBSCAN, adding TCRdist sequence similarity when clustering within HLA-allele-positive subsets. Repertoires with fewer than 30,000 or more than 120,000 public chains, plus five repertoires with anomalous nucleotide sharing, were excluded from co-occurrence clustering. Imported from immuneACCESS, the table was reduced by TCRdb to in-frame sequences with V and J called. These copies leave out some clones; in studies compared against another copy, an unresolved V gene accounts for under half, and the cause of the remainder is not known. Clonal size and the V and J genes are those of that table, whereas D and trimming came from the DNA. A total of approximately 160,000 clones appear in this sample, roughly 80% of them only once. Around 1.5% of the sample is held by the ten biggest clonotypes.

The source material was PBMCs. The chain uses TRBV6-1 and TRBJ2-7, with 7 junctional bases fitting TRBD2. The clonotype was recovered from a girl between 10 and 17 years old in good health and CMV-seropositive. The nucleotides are TGTGCCAGCAGTGAATCCCCGCGGGGGAGTATATATGACTACGAGCAGTACTTC. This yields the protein CASSESPRGSIYDYEQYF.